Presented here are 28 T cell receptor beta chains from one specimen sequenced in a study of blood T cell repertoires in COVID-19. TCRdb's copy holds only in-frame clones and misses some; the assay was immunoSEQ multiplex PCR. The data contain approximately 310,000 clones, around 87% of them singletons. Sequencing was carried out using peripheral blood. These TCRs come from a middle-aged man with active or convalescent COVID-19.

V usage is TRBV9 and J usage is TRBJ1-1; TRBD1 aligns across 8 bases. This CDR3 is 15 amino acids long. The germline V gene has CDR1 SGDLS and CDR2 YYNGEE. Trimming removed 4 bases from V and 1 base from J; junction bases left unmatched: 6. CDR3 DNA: TGTGCCAGCAGCCCCCGACAGGGGTCGAACACTGAAGCTTTCTTT. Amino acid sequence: CASSPRQGSNTEAFF.

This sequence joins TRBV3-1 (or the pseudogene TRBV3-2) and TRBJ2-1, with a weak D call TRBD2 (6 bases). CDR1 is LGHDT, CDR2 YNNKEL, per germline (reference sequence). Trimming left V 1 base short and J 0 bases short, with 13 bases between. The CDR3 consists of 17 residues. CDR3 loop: CASSQADYLSSYNEQFF. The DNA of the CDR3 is TGTGCCAGCAGCCAAGCGGACTACCTAAGCTCCTACAATGAGCAGTTCTTC.

The CDR3, as DNA: TGTGCCAGCAGAGGGGAATTGGGCGGCACTGAAGCTTTCTTT. This encodes CASRGELGGTEAFF. This chain joins TRBV28 and TRBJ1-1, with D perhaps TRBD1 (5 bases). V lost 6 bases, J lost 4 bases, and 15 bases lay in between. This CDR3 spans 14 amino acids. Germline CDR1 reads MDHEN; CDR2 reads SYDVKM.

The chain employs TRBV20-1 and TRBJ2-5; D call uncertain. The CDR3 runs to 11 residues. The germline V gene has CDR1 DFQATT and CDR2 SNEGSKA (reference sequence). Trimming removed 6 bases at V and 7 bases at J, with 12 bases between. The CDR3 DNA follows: TGCAGTGCCTCTATTCTAGGGACCCAGTACTTC. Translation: CSASILGTQYF.

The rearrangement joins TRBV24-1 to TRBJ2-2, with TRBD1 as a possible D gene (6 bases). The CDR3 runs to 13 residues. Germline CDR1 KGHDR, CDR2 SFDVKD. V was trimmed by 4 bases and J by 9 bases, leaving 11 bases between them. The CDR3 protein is CATSDQGFRELFF. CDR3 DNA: TGTGCCACCAGTGACCAGGGGTTCCGGGAGCTGTTTTTT.

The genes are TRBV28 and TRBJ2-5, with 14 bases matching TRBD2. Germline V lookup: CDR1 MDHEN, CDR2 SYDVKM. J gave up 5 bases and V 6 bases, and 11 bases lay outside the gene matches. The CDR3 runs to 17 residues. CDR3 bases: TGTGCCAGCAGCCCGGGACTAGCGGGAGTCGGAATGGAGACCCAGTACTTC. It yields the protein CASSPGLAGVGMETQYF.

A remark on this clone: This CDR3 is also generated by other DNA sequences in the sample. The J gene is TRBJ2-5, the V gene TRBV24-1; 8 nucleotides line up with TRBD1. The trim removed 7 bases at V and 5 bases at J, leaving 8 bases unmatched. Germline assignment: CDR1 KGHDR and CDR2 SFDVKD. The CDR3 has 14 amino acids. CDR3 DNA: TGTGCCACCAGAGCCACAGGGGGTCCGGAGACCCAGTACTTC. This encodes CATRATGGPETQYF.

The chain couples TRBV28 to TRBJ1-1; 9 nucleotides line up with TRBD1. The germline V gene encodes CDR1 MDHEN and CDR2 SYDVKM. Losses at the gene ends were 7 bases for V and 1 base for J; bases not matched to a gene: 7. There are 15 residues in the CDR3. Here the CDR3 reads CASTNPGQGNTEAFF. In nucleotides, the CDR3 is TGTGCCAGCACCAACCCGGGACAGGGGAACACTGAAGCTTTCTTT.

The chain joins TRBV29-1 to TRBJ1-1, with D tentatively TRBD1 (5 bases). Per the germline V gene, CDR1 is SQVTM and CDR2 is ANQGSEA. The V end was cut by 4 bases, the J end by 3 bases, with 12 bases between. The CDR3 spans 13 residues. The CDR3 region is CSVGAGWDTEAFF. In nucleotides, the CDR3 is TGCAGCGTTGGAGCAGGGTGGGACACTGAAGCTTTCTTT.

CDR3 sequence: CASSQASSGSYEQYF. CDR3 nucleotides: TGTGCCAGCAGCCAAGCCTCTAGCGGGAGCTACGAGCAGTACTTC. The V and J genes are TRBV4-2 and TRBJ2-7; TRBD2 agrees at 10 bases. V lost 1 base to trimming and J lost 3 bases; unmatched junction nucleotides: 3. Per germline, CDR1 LGHNA and CDR2 YNFKEQ. The CDR3 length is 15 residues.

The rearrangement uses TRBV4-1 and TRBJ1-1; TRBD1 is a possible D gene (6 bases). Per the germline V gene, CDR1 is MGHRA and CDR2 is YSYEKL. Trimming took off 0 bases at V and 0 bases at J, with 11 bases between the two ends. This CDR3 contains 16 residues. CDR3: CASSQDRTVLNTEAFF. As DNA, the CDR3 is TGCGCCAGCAGCCAAGACCGGACAGTTTTGAACACTGAAGCTTTCTTT.

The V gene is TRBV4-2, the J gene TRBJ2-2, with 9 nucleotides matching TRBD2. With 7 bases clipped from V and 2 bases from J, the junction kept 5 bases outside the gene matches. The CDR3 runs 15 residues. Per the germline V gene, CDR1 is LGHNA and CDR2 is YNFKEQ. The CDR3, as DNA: TGTGCCAGCAAGCGGGAGGAACTCAACACCGGGGAGCTGTTTTTT. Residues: CASKREELNTGELFF.

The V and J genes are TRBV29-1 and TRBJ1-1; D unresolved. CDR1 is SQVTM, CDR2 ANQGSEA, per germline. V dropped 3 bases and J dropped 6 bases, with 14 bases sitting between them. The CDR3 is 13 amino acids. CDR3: CSVEKLLDAEAFF. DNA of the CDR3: TGCAGCGTTGAGAAGCTACTCGATGCTGAAGCTTTCTTT.

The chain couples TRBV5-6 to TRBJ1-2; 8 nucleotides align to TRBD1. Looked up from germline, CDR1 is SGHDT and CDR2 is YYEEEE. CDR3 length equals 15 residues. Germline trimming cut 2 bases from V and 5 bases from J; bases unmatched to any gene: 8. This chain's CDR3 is CASSLPQGGGYGYTF. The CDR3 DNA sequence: TGTGCCAGCAGCTTACCACAGGGGGGTGGATATGGCTACACCTTC.

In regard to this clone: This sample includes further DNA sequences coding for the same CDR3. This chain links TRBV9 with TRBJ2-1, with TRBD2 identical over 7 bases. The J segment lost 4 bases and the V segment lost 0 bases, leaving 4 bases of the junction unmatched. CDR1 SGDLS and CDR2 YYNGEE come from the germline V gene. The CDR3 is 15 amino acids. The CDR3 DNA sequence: TGTGCCAGCAGCGTAGCTAGCGGAGGTTACAATGAGCAGTTCTTC. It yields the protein CASSVASGGYNEQFF.

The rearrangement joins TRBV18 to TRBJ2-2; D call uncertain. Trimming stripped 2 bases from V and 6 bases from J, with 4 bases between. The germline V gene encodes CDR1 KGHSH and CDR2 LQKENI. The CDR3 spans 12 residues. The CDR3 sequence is CASSPSAGELFF. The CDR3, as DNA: TGTGCCAGCTCACCATCGGCCGGGGAGCTGTTTTTT.

CDR3 sequence reads: CSVAQGSETQYF. CDR3 coding DNA: TGCAGCGTTGCCCAGGGTTCCGAGACCCAGTACTTC. The chain has TRBV29-1 and TRBJ2-5; tentative D call: TRBD1 (5 bases). The CDR3 covers 12 residues. CDR1 is SQVTM, CDR2 ANQGSEA, per germline. Trimming cost V 4 bases and J 5 bases, with 11 bases left between them.

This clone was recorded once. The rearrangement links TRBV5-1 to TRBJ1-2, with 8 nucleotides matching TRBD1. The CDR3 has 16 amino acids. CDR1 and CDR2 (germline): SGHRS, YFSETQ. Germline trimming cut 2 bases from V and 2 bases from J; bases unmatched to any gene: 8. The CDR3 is CASSFWDRRQNYGYTF. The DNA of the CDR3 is TGCGCCAGCAGCTTCTGGGACAGGCGTCAAAACTATGGCTACACCTTC.

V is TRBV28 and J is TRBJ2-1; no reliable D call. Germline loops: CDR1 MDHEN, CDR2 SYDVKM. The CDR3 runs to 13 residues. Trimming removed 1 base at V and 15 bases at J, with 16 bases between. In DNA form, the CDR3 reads TGTGCCAGCAGTTTATTTGAGGTTCCCTTGGTGTTCTTC. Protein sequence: CASSLFEVPLVFF.

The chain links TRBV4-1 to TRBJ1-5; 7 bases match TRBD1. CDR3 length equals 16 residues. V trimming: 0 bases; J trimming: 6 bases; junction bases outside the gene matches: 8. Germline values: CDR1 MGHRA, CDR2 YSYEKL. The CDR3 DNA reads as TGCGCCAGCAGCCAAGACCCACAGGGGTCCCCTCAGCCCCAGCATTTT. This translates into CASSQDPQGSPQPQHF.

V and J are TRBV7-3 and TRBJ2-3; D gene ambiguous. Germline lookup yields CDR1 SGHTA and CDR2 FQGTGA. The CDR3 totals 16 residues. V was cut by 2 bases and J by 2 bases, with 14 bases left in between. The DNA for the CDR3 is TGTGCCAGCAGCTTATTCCCGCGCGGCTACACAGATACGCAGTATTTT. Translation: CASSLFPRGYTDTQYF. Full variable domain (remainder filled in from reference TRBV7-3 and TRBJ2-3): GAGVSQTPSNKVTEKGKYVELRCDPISGHTALYWYRQSLGQGPEFLIYFQGTGAADDSGLPNDRFFAVRPEGSVSTLKIQRTERGDSAVYLCASSLFPRGYTDTQYFGPGTRLTVL.

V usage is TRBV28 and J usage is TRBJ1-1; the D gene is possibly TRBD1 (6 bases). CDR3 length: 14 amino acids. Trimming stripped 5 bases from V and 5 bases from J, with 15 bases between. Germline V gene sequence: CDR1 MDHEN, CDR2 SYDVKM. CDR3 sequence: CASSDPGVGTEAFF. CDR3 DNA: TGTGCCAGCAGTGATCCAGGGGTTGGGACTGAAGCTTTCTTT.

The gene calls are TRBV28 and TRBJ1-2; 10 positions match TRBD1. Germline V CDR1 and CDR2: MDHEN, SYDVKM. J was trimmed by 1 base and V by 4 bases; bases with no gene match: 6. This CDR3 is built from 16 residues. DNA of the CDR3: TGTGCCAGCAGTTCCACGACAGGGGGCTTTAACTATGGCTACACCTTC. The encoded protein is CASSSTTGGFNYGYTF.

CDR3 nucleotide sequence: TGTGCCAGCAGCCCGCAGGGTCGCACAGATACGCAGTATTTT. Translating it yields CASSPQGRTDTQYF. J is TRBJ2-3 and V is TRBV7-8, with D possibly being TRBD1 (5 bases). The V gene lost 5 bases and the J gene lost 1 base, with 10 bases spanning the gap. The CDR3 consists of 14 residues. In germline, CDR1 is SGHVS, CDR2 FQNEAQ.

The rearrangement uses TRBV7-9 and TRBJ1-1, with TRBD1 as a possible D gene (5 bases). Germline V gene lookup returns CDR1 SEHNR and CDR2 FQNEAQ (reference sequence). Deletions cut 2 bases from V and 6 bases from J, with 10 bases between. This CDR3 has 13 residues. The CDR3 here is CASSLTGGPEAFF. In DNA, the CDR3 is TGTGCCAGCAGCTTAACCGGGGGACCTGAAGCTTTCTTT. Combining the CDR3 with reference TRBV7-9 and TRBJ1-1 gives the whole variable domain DTGVSQNPRHKITKRGQNVTFRCDPISEHNRLYWYRQTLGQGPEFLTYFQNEAQLEKSRLLSDRFSAERPKGSFSTLEIQRTEQGDSAMYLCASSLTGGPEAFFGQGTRLTVV.

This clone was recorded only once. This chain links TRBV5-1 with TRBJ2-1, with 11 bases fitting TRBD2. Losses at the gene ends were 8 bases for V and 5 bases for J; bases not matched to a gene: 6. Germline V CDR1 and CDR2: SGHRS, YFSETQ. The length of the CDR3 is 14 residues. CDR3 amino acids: CASSGLAANNEQFF. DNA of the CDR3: TGCGCCAGTTCGGGACTAGCGGCTAACAATGAGCAGTTCTTC.

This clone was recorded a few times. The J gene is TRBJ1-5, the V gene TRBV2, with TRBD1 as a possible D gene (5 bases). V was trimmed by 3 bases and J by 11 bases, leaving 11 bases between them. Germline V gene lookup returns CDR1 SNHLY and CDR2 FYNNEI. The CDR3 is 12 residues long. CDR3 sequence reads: CASSDERQTQHF. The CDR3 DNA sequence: TGTGCCAGCAGTGACGAGAGACAGACCCAGCATTTT.

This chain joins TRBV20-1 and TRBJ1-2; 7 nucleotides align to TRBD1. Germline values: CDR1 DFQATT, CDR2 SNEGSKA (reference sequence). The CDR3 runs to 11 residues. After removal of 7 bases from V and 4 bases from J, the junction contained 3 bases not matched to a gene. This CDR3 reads CSVGTAYGYTF. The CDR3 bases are TGCAGTGTCGGGACAGCCTATGGCTACACCTTC.